What follows are 11 T cell receptor beta chains derived from one specimen sequenced in a study of OX40 agonist ivuxolimab in advanced cancers. The table came from immunoSEQ multiplex PCR; TCRdb's copy has only in-frame clones and leaves some out. Of about 64,000 clones listed, about 88% were seen once; the top ten hold over 2.5%. Specimen: CD4+ or CD8+ T cells sorted from blood, collected in a trial of the OX40 agonist ivuxolimab. The source of these receptors is an adult with an advanced solid tumor such as melanoma, head and neck, liver or kidney cancer.

This clone is a singleton in its sample. The sample carries other DNA sequences with the same CDR3. The J gene is TRBJ2-4, the V gene TRBV30; D gene unclear. Germline CDR1 is GTSNPN and CDR2 is SVGIG (reference sequence). The CDR3 extends over 14 amino acids. The V gene lost 0 bases and the J gene lost 0 bases, with 6 bases spanning the gap. Here the CDR3 reads CAWSVGIAKNIQYF. The CDR3 DNA reads as TGTGCCTGGAGTGTAGGAATAGCCAAAAACATTCAGTACTTC.

The genes are TRBV5-1 and TRBJ2-6, with D hard to call. The CDR3 length is 13 residues. Germline assignment: CDR1 SGHRS and CDR2 YFSETQ. Deletions cut 4 bases from V and 4 bases from J, with 6 bases between. The CDR3 region has the DNA TGCGCCAGCAGCCTACCGGGGGCCAACGTCCTGACTTTC. It is translated as CASSLPGANVLTF.

This clone was seen just once. The chain carries TRBV28 and TRBJ1-2; TRBD1 aligns across 7 bases. The CDR3 is 14 amino acids. The germline V gene has CDR1 MDHEN and CDR2 SYDVKM. Trimming at V came to 9 bases and at J to 8 bases, leaving 15 bases not matched to a gene. The CDR3 region is CASSTGTAVIGYTF. CDR3 DNA sequence: TGTGCCAGTAGTACCGGGACAGCCGTTATCGGCTACACCTTC.

The J gene is TRBJ1-2, the V gene TRBV6-6, with 9 bases lining up with TRBD1. This CDR3 has 14 residues. Germline V gene data show CDR1 as MNHNY and CDR2 as SVGAGI (reference sequence). Trimming cost V 7 bases and J 7 bases; bases outside gene matches: 10. Written as DNA, the CDR3 is TGTGCCAGCAACCTACAGGGGGCGCGAAGTGGCTACACCTTC. This translates into CASNLQGARSGYTF.

This chain links TRBV5-5 with TRBJ2-2; unclear D gene. The CDR3 totals 16 residues. CDR1 and CDR2 from the germline V gene are SGHKS and YYEKEE (reference sequence). Trimming shortened V by 4 bases and J by 5 bases, and 18 bases separated the two germline ends. CDR3 loop: CASSPSPKLGTGELFF. DNA of the CDR3: TGTGCCAGCAGCCCTTCGCCTAAACTTGGGACCGGGGAGCTGTTTTTT.

The chain carries TRBV5-4 and TRBJ2-7; D not resolved. With 4 bases removed from V and 6 bases from J, the gap between germline ends came to 17 bases. The CDR3 loop spans 14 amino acids. Germline CDR1 and CDR2: SGHNT and YYREEE (reference sequence). For the CDR3, the DNA is TGTGCCAGCAGCGAGGAAGTACAGAACCCCGAGCAGTACTTC. It specifies CASSEEVQNPEQYF. The variable domain in full, with the rest retrieved from reference TRBV5-4 and TRBJ2-7, is ETGVTQSPTHLIKTRGQQVTLRCSSQSGHNTVSWYQQALGQGPQFIFQYYREEENGRGNFPPRFSGLQFPNYSSELNVNALELDDSALYLCASSEEVQNPEQYFGPGTRLTVT.

This clone appeared once. The gene calls are TRBV30 and TRBJ1-4, with 11 bases that match TRBD1. Germline loops: CDR1 GTSNPN, CDR2 SVGIG (reference sequence). The CDR3 contains 15 residues. After removal of 2 bases from V and 10 bases from J, the junction contained 9 bases not matched to a gene. This CDR3 reads CAWSPSGTGGGKLFF. Here the CDR3 DNA reads TGTGCCTGGAGTCCGTCCGGGACAGGGGGTGGAAAACTGTTTTTT.

The chain couples TRBV5-4 to TRBJ2-5; 9 positions agree with TRBD1. V gave up 1 base and J gave up 5 bases; unmatched junction bases: 6. This CDR3 has 15 residues. From germline, CDR1 is SGHNT and CDR2 YYREEE (reference sequence). This CDR3 reads CASSLPRTGAETQYF. The CDR3 nucleotides read TGTGCCAGCAGCTTGCCTAGGACAGGGGCGGAGACCCAGTACTTC.

The chain couples TRBV29-1 to TRBJ1-1; TRBD1 might be the D (6 bases). The CDR3 sequence is 13 residues long. Germline CDR1 and CDR2: SQVTM and ANQGSEA. V lost 7 bases and J lost 0, with 12 bases in between. The CDR3 reads CSGNRDMNTEAFF. The CDR3 nucleotides are TGCAGCGGCAACAGGGACATGAACACTGAAGCTTTCTTT.

The V and J genes are TRBV18 and TRBJ1-1; D gene ambiguous. The V gene lost 0 bases and the J gene lost 1 base, with 9 bases spanning the gap. CDR1 is KGHSH and CDR2 is LQKENI in the germline V gene. The CDR3 sequence is 15 residues long. CDR3 DNA: TGTGCCAGCTCACCACCTGGACGGAGGAACACTGAAGCTTTCTTT. It codes for CASSPPGRRNTEAFF.

The chain employs TRBV5-1 and TRBJ2-7, with 12 nucleotides matching TRBD2. The trim removed 3 bases at V and 5 bases at J, leaving 9 bases unmatched. Germline V gives CDR1 SGHRS, CDR2 YFSETQ. This CDR3 has 16 residues. The CDR3 spells CASSSSRTSGVHEQYF. Written as DNA, the CDR3 is TGCGCCAGCAGCTCCTCCCGGACTAGCGGGGTCCACGAGCAGTACTTC.